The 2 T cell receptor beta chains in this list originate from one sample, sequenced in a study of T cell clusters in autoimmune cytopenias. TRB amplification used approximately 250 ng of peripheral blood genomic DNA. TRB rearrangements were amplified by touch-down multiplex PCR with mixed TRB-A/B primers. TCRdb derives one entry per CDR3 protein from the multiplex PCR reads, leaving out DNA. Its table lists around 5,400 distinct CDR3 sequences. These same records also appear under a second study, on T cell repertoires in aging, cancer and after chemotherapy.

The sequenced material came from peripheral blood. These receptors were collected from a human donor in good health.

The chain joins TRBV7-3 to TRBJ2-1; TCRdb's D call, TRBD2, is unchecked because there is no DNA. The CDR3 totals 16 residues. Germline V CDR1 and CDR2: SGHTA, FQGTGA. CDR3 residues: CASSRLAGAGDNEQFF.

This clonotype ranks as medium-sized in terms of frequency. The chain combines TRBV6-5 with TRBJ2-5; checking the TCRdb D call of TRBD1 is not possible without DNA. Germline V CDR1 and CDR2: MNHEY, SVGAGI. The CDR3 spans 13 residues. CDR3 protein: CASSPGAEETQYF.